The 27 T cell receptor beta chains reported below all come from one sample, sequenced in a study of T cell changes during pregnancy in multiple sclerosis. Only in-frame clones appear in the TCRdb table, and some are missing; sequencing was by immunoSEQ multiplex PCR. The sample has over 30,000 clones; 90% to 95% are singletons. The sample consisted of CD4+ T cells from peripheral blood mononuclear cells, taken in the third trimester of pregnancy. These receptors were collected from a female donor with multiple sclerosis, enrolled in a pregnancy study.

The chain carries TRBV7-8 and TRBJ2-5; 7 bases are a match to TRBD2. The CDR3 consists of 13 residues. CDR1 and CDR2 (germline): SGHVS, FQNEAQ. V lost 2 bases to trimming and J lost 9 bases; unmatched junction nucleotides: 6. CDR3 sequence: CASSLPSGTSQYF. CDR3 bases: TGTGCCAGCAGCTTACCCAGCGGGACTTCCCAGTACTTC.

V and J are TRBV7-3 and TRBJ2-1, with D perhaps TRBD2 (7 bases). The ends were cut back, 5 bases at V and 7 bases at J, with 21 bases in the middle. Germline V gives CDR1 SGHTA, CDR2 FQGTGA. The CDR3 sequence is 16 residues long. CDR3 protein: CASSPQGGDSRNEQFF. The CDR3 DNA follows: TGTGCCAGCAGCCCCCAAGGGGGGGACTCCAGGAATGAGCAGTTCTTC. The whole variable domain, filled in from reference TRBV7-3 and TRBJ2-1, reads GAGVSQTPSNKVTEKGKYVELRCDPISGHTALYWYRQSLGQGPEFLIYFQGTGAADDSGLPNDRFFAVRPEGSVSTLKIQRTERGDSAVYLCASSPQGGDSRNEQFFGPGTRLTVL.

This chain uses TRBV5-1 with TRBJ2-1; 9 bases match TRBD1. Germline V gene sequence: CDR1 SGHRS, CDR2 YFSETQ. This CDR3 is built from 15 residues. Trimming at V came to 0 bases and at J to 9 bases, leaving 7 bases not matched to a gene. CDR3 sequence (DNA): TGCGCCAGCAGCTTGGCCGCCGACAGGGGGGCTGAGCAGTTCTTC. Translating it yields CASSLAADRGAEQFF.

In the case of this clone: Germline is not matched at one junction end, which may reflect a read error. Other DNA sequences in this specimen translate into the identical CDR3. The DNA for the CDR3 is TGTGCCAGCAGCCTGGAGAGGAGCTCCTATAATGAGCAGTTCTTC. Protein: CASSLERSSYNEQFF. V is TRBV7-6 and J is TRBJ2-1; D remains ambiguous. Germline CDR1 is SGHVS and CDR2 is FNYEAQ. The CDR3 loop spans 15 amino acids.

V and J are TRBV21-1 and TRBJ1-2; the tabulated D call, TRBD1, remains unverified against the DNA. TRBV21-1 is labeled a pseudogene. This CDR3 region has 16 residues. This chain's CDR3 is CASSKVGQTHNYGYTF. CDR3 coding DNA: TGTGCCAGCAGCAAGGTCGGACAGACTCACAACTATGGCTACACCTTC.

The rearrangement joins TRBV4-2 to TRBJ2-3; D ambiguous. Per germline, CDR1 LGHNA and CDR2 YNFKEQ. This CDR3 spans 14 amino acids. V shed 0 bases and J shed 1 base, with 5 bases lying between them. CDR3 amino acids: CASSQETGTDTQYF. CDR3 sequence (DNA): TGTGCCAGCAGCCAAGAGACTGGCACAGATACGCAGTATTTT.

This rearrangement joins TRBV6-6 to TRBJ1-2; weak D call: TRBD1 (6 bases). Germline V gene data show CDR1 as MNHNY and CDR2 as SVGAGI (reference sequence). Trimming took off 2 bases at V and 8 bases at J, with 18 bases between the two ends. The CDR3 covers 15 residues. CDR3 bases: TGTGCCAGCAGTTACGGGCTTAAGGGGGGGGGAGGCTACACCTTC. This codes for CASSYGLKGGGGYTF.

The genes are TRBV28 and TRBJ1-2; the match to TRBD1 covers 9 bases. Germline CDR1 MDHEN, CDR2 SYDVKM. Trimming at V came to 6 bases and at J to 4 bases, leaving 9 bases not matched to a gene. The CDR3 runs to 15 residues. CDR3 DNA sequence: TGTGCCAGCAGCACAGGGGGCACTGGGGGCTATGGCTACACCTTC. Protein sequence: CASSTGGTGGYGYTF.

The gene calls are TRBV7-2 and TRBJ2-1, with 12 nucleotides matching TRBD2. The CDR3 loop spans 16 amino acids. V was pared by 3 bases and J by 7 bases, with 7 bases of the junction left unmatched. The germline gives CDR1 SGHTA, CDR2 FQGNSA. The CDR3 is CASSFLKLAGGNEQFF. The CDR3 DNA sequence: TGTGCCAGCAGCTTTTTAAAACTAGCGGGAGGTAATGAGCAGTTCTTC.

The V gene is TRBV5-4, the J gene TRBJ1-3, with D tentatively TRBD1 (6 bases). Germline-derived CDR1 and CDR2 are SGHNT and YYREEE (reference sequence). The V end lost 4 bases, the J end lost 1 base, and 18 bases lay between the germline ends. The CDR3 extends over 17 amino acids. The CDR3 region is CASSLGGPQYSGNTIYF. CDR3 nucleotide sequence: TGTGCCAGCAGCCTGGGGGGGCCTCAATATTCTGGAAACACCATATATTTT. Full variable domain (rest looked up from reference TRBV5-4 and TRBJ1-3): ETGVTQSPTHLIKTRGQQVTLRCSSQSGHNTVSWYQQALGQGPQFIFQYYREEENGRGNFPPRFSGLQFPNYSSELNVNALELDDSALYLCASSLGGPQYSGNTIYFGEGSWLTVV.

This chain connects TRBV19 to TRBJ1-2; D ambiguous. Trimming stripped 6 bases from V and 4 bases from J, with 12 bases between. Germline CDR1 LNHDA, CDR2 SQIVND (reference sequence). CDR3 length: 13 amino acids. CDR3 loop: CASSTSAAYGYTF. CDR3 DNA: TGTGCCAGTAGCACCTCGGCGGCCTATGGCTACACCTTC.

The rearrangement links TRBV6-6 to TRBJ2-3; 7 bases are shared with TRBD2. The CDR3 covers 15 residues. CDR1 and CDR2 (germline): MNHNY, SVGAGI (reference sequence). J gave up 2 bases and V 4 bases, and 6 bases lay outside the gene matches. The CDR3 DNA reads as TGTGCCAGCAGTTTCGAGCGGGGCCTCACAGATACGCAGTATTTT. This codes for CASSFERGLTDTQYF.

The V gene is TRBV14, the J gene TRBJ1-3; D perhaps matches TRBD1 (5 bases). The V end lost 3 bases, the J end lost 7 bases, and 13 bases lay between the germline ends. Germline values: CDR1 SGHDN, CDR2 FVKESK. This CDR3 has 14 residues. The CDR3 DNA follows: TGTGCCAGCAGCCAGGCGAGCAGGGCCAACACCATATATTTT. Translating it yields CASSQASRANTIYF.

V gene TRBV6-1 combines with J gene TRBJ1-4; D not certain. The V and J ends lost 4 bases and 5 bases respectively, with 5 bases between them. Looked up from germline, CDR1 is MNHNS and CDR2 is SASEGT. CDR3 size: 12 residues. The CDR3 DNA reads as TGTGCCAGCAGTGTATTCAATGAAAAACTGTTTTTT. It codes for CASSVFNEKLFF.

The rearrangement joins TRBV19 to TRBJ2-5; TRBD1 is a possible D gene (5 bases). The CDR3 is 13 amino acids. The V gene's germline CDR1 is LNHDA and CDR2 SQIVND (reference sequence). V lost 3 bases and J lost 2, with 7 bases in between. The CDR3 coding sequence is TGTGCCAGTAGTATGGCAGGGCAAGAGACCCAGTACTTC. Its protein product is CASSMAGQETQYF.

The chain has TRBV5-6 and TRBJ2-7, with 8 nucleotides matching TRBD1. Trimming cost V 4 bases and J 4 bases; bases outside gene matches: 13. Looked up from germline, CDR1 is SGHDT and CDR2 is YYEEEE. The CDR3 has 16 amino acids. CDR3 nucleotides: TGTGCCAGCAGCACGCTTGCGGGGACAGGAGTTTACGAGCAGTACTTC. Translation: CASSTLAGTGVYEQYF.

This rearrangement joins TRBV10-1 to TRBJ2-4, with a weak D call TRBD2 (5 bases). V was trimmed by 0 bases and J by 0 bases, leaving 12 bases between them. The CDR3 extends over 17 amino acids. Per germline, CDR1 WNHNN and CDR2 SYGVQD (reference sequence). The CDR3 region is CASSESASLGAKNIQYF. DNA of the CDR3: TGCGCCAGCAGTGAGTCGGCTAGCTTGGGAGCCAAAAACATTCAGTACTTC.

This chain joins TRBV5-1 and TRBJ2-7, with 8 nucleotides matching TRBD2. V gave up 0 bases and J gave up 2 bases; unmatched junction bases: 4. CDR3 length equals 15 residues. CDR1 SGHRS and CDR2 YFSETQ come from the germline V gene. The CDR3 nucleotides are TGCGCCAGCAGCTTGGCGGGAGGGCCGCCCTACGAGCAGTACTTC. This translates into CASSLAGGPPYEQYF. Complete variable domain (other parts from reference TRBV5-1 and TRBJ2-7): KAGVTQTPRYLIKTRGQQVTLSCSPISGHRSVSWYQQTPGQGLQFLFEYFSETQRNKGNFPGRFSGRQFSNSRSEMNVSTLELGDSALYLCASSLAGGPPYEQYFGPGTRLTVT.

In DNA, the CDR3 is TGTGCCAGCAGTCCCGGACTAGCGGTGTCACTATCCTACGAGCAGTACTTC. It is translated as CASSPGLAVSLSYEQYF. The chain joins TRBV27 to TRBJ2-7; 10 bases are a match to TRBD2. Losses at the gene ends were 5 bases for V and 1 base for J; bases not matched to a gene: 11. The CDR3 has 17 amino acids. CDR1 is MNHEY, CDR2 SMNVEV, per germline (reference sequence).

This chain uses TRBV5-1 with TRBJ1-4; no definite D call. The CDR3 contains 14 residues. V lost 3 bases and J lost 7, with 13 bases in between. Per the germline V gene, CDR1 is SGHRS and CDR2 is YFSETQ. The CDR3 protein is CASSWGAEGEKLFF. The CDR3 DNA is TGCGCCAGCAGCTGGGGAGCCGAGGGTGAAAAACTGTTTTTT.

V gene TRBV19 combines with J gene TRBJ1-5; 10 nucleotides agree with TRBD1. CDR1 and CDR2 from the germline V gene are LNHDA and SQIVND (reference sequence). V shed 0 bases and J 11 bases; nucleotides not matched to a gene: 7. The CDR3 runs to 15 residues. The CDR3 coding sequence is TGTGCCAGTAGTATAGACAGGGACAGGGGTAAGACCCAGCATTTT. It codes for CASSIDRDRGKTQHF.

The rearrangement links TRBV28 to TRBJ1-1; TRBD1 aligns across 7 bases. Germline loops: CDR1 MDHEN, CDR2 SYDVKM. The CDR3 is made up of 15 amino acids. V dropped 6 bases and J dropped 3; count of bases not matched to a gene: 10. CDR3 nucleotides: TGTGCCAGCAGGACTTCACAGGGGTTGGACACTGAAGCTTTCTTT. It translates to CASRTSQGLDTEAFF. Filled out from reference TRBV28 and TRBJ1-1, the complete variable domain reads DVKVTQSSRYLVKRTGEKVFLECVQDMDHENMFWYRQDPGLGLRLIYFSYDVKMKEKGDIPEGYSVSREKKERFSLILESASTNQTSMYLCASRTSQGLDTEAFFGQGTRLTVV.

This clone was seen once. This chain links TRBV5-4 with TRBJ2-2; no clear D. Trimming pared 5 bases from V and 1 base from J, leaving 9 bases between. The CDR3 sequence is 14 residues long. Germline CDR1 and CDR2: SGHNT and YYREEE (reference sequence). DNA for the CDR3: TGTGCCAGCAGTCTACTCAAGAACACCGGGGAGCTGTTTTTT. Its translation: CASSLLKNTGELFF.

This clone was counted a single time. This rearrangement joins TRBV5-1 to TRBJ2-5; D is perhaps TRBD2 (7 bases). The CDR3 length is 16 residues. Germline lookup yields CDR1 SGHRS and CDR2 YFSETQ. V lost 2 bases and J lost 5, with 19 bases in between. The CDR3 nucleotides read TGCGCCAGCAGCTTTCTTGCGGGGGCCGGATCGGAGACCCAGTACTTC. This gives the protein CASSFLAGAGSETQYF.

The rearrangement joins TRBV19 to TRBJ1-1, with D possibly TRBD1 on 5 matching bases. Trimming shortened V by 3 bases and J by 0 bases, and 11 bases separated the two germline ends. The CDR3 contains 15 residues. Looked up from germline, CDR1 is LNHDA and CDR2 is SQIVND (reference sequence). The CDR3 spells CASSMGGTLNTEAFF. The CDR3 bases are TGTGCCAGTAGTATGGGGGGAACACTGAACACTGAAGCTTTCTTT.

V usage is TRBV9 and J usage is TRBJ2-7; TRBD2 matches at 10 bases. This CDR3 contains 18 residues. The germline V gene has CDR1 SGDLS and CDR2 YYNGEE. V was clipped by 0 bases and J by 2 bases; unmatched bases: 11. CDR3 nucleotide sequence: TGTGCCAGCAGCGTAGGGGGCAGCGGGGGGGCCGTTACCTACGAGCAGTACTTC. Translation: CASSVGGSGGAVTYEQYF.

CDR3 region: CSVALDRANTEAFF. Here the CDR3 DNA reads TGCAGCGTCGCTTTGGACAGGGCGAACACTGAAGCTTTCTTT. V gene TRBV29-1 combines with J gene TRBJ1-1; 8 nucleotides agree with TRBD1. The CDR3 is 14 amino acids. Germline V gene data show CDR1 as SQVTM and CDR2 as ANQGSEA. The J segment lost 1 base and the V segment lost 6 bases, leaving 7 bases of the junction unmatched.